Following are 19 T cell receptor beta chains from one sample sequenced in a study of blood T cell repertoires in COVID-19. Generated by immunoSEQ multiplex PCR, the TCRdb table keeps only in-frame clones and is missing some. The sample consists of about 460,000 clones, 75% to 90% of them appearing once. Sequencing input: PBMCs or T cells enriched from blood (not recorded which). These receptors came from a woman aged 55-70 years who had recovered from COVID-19.

This chain uses TRBV9 with TRBJ2-2, with 8 positions matching TRBD1. The germline V gene has CDR1 SGDLS and CDR2 YYNGEE. This CDR3 has 15 residues. V shed 1 base and J 5 bases; nucleotides not matched to a gene: 4. The CDR3 region has the DNA TGTGCCAGCAGCGTACCAGGGGGCAGAACCGGGGAGCTGTTTTTT. This sequence encodes CASSVPGGRTGELFF. The whole variable domain, filled in from reference TRBV9 and TRBJ2-2, reads DSGVTQTPKHLITATGQRVTLRCSPRSGDLSVYWYQQSLDQGLQFLIQYYNGEERAKGNILERFSAQQFPDLHSELNLSSLELGDSALYFCASSVPGGRTGELFFGEGSRLTVL.

The gene calls are TRBV19 and TRBJ1-3; no clear D. This CDR3 comprises 14 residues. Germline CDR1 reads LNHDA; CDR2 reads SQIVND (reference sequence). V lost 7 bases, J lost 0 bases, and 10 bases lay in between. The CDR3 DNA follows: TGTGCCAGTACCGAGGGATTCTCTGGAAACACCATATATTTT. The encoded protein is CASTEGFSGNTIYF.

This clone was seen only a few times. The chain has TRBV29-1 and TRBJ1-1, with no clear D. CDR1 is SQVTM, CDR2 ANQGSEA, per germline. Trimming took 2 bases from V and 4 from J, leaving 11 bases between them. This CDR3 contains 13 residues. This CDR3 reads CSVELRGVTEAFF. DNA of the CDR3: TGCAGCGTTGAATTACGCGGGGTCACTGAAGCTTTCTTT. Drawing the rest from reference TRBV29-1 and TRBJ1-1, the complete variable domain is SAVISQKPSRDICQRGTSLTIQCQVDSQVTMMFWYRQQPGQSLTLIATANQGSEATYESGFVIDKFPISRPNLTFSTLTVSNMSPEDSSIYLCSVELRGVTEAFFGQGTRLTVV.

A single count supports this clone. This chain links TRBV6-5 with TRBJ1-1, with D maybe TRBD1 (6 bases). The ends were cut back, 2 bases at V and 0 bases at J, with 10 bases in the middle. CDR3 length equals 15 residues. From germline, CDR1 is MNHEY and CDR2 SVGAGI. The CDR3 DNA reads as TGTGCCAGCAGTTACCCAGGGGCTATGAACACTGAAGCTTTCTTT. This codes for CASSYPGAMNTEAFF.

The chain recombines TRBV6-5 with TRBJ2-3; D is uncertain. The CDR3 spans 15 residues. CDR1 and CDR2 (germline): MNHEY, SVGAGI. With 2 bases removed from V and 0 bases from J, the gap between germline ends came to 9 bases. The CDR3 here is CASSYDGRSTDTQYF. The CDR3 DNA follows: TGTGCCAGCAGTTACGATGGGCGTAGCACAGATACGCAGTATTTT.

Comments on this clone: Additional DNA sequences in this sample encode the identical CDR3. The chain uses TRBV19 and TRBJ1-6; a weak D match, TRBD1 (5 bases). V shed 3 bases and J shed 10 bases, with 7 bases lying between them. Germline V lookup: CDR1 LNHDA, CDR2 SQIVND (reference sequence). There are 12 residues in the CDR3. The CDR3 bases are TGTGCCAGTAGTATCGGGGGGTCACCCCTCCACTTT. Protein product: CASSIGGSPLHF.

The rearrangement links TRBV9 to TRBJ2-1; D is perhaps TRBD1 (5 bases). The CDR3 runs to 16 residues. Trimming took 0 bases from V and 3 from J, leaving 13 bases between them. Germline V gene sequence: CDR1 SGDLS, CDR2 YYNGEE. The DNA for the CDR3 is TGTGCCAGCAGCGTAGGAAGGACACCAATCTACAATGAGCAGTTCTTC. The encoded protein is CASSVGRTPIYNEQFF.

The chain carries TRBV15 and TRBJ1-1; TRBD1 matches 10 bases. CDR1 and CDR2 from the germline V gene are LNHNV and YYDKDF (reference sequence). The CDR3 runs 14 residues. Germline trimming cut 4 bases from V and 5 bases from J; bases unmatched to any gene: 4. The CDR3 loop is CATSKDRGRTEAFF. The CDR3 nucleotides are TGTGCCACCAGCAAGGACAGGGGGAGGACTGAAGCTTTCTTT.

V and J are TRBV28 and TRBJ2-3; 10 nucleotides align to TRBD1. V was pared by 6 bases and J by 2 bases, with 11 bases of the junction left unmatched. The germline CDR1 and CDR2 sequences are MDHEN and SYDVKM. The CDR3 totals 17 residues. CDR3 in DNA: TGTGCCAGCAGCCGGGGTTGGGGACAGGGGCCCACAGATACGCAGTATTTT. Translation: CASSRGWGQGPTDTQYF.

The genes are TRBV6-4 and TRBJ2-5, with 13 bases identical to TRBD2. Per germline, CDR1 MRHNA and CDR2 SNTAGT. This CDR3 comprises 17 residues. The J segment lost 2 bases and the V segment lost 1 base, leaving 4 bases of the junction unmatched. CDR3 region: CASSDWTSGGTQETQYF. CDR3 DNA: TGTGCCAGCAGTGACTGGACTAGCGGGGGTACTCAAGAGACCCAGTACTTC.

This chain uses TRBV6-5 with TRBJ1-1; 9 bases map to TRBD1. Germline values: CDR1 MNHEY, CDR2 SVGAGI. The V gene end was trimmed by 5 bases and the J gene end by 5 bases; junction bases not matched to a gene: 9. The CDR3 is made up of 15 amino acids. CDR3 loop: CASSRQGQGWTEAFF. The CDR3 bases are TGTGCCAGCAGTAGGCAGGGACAGGGTTGGACTGAAGCTTTCTTT.

The chain recombines TRBV24-1 with TRBJ1-2, with D uncertain. There are 13 residues in the CDR3. V lost 4 bases, J lost 3 bases, and 8 bases lay in between. CDR1 is KGHDR and CDR2 is SFDVKD in the germline V gene. The CDR3 loop is CATSDPVDYGYTF. The CDR3 DNA follows: TGTGCCACCAGTGACCCAGTCGACTATGGCTACACCTTC.

The genes are TRBV5-1 and TRBJ2-3; 9 positions agree with TRBD2. CDR1 SGHRS and CDR2 YFSETQ come from the germline V gene. The CDR3 totals 17 residues. V shed 0 bases and J 3 bases; nucleotides not matched to a gene: 8. CDR3 protein: CASSLGGSSGVTDTQYF. The DNA of the CDR3 is TGCGCCAGCAGCTTGGGGGGTTCTAGCGGGGTGACAGATACGCAGTATTTT.

V is TRBV2 and J is TRBJ1-4, with 11 bases identical to TRBD1. V dropped 5 bases and J dropped 7; count of bases not matched to a gene: 6. Germline V gene lookup returns CDR1 SNHLY and CDR2 FYNNEI. CDR3 length: 15 amino acids. CDR3 sequence (DNA): TGTGCCAGCAGTACACGGGACAGGGGGAGTGAAAAACTGTTTTTT. Translated, it gives CASSTRDRGSEKLFF.

The chain has TRBV19 and TRBJ1-2; 9 positions agree with TRBD1. V shed 9 bases and J 2 bases; nucleotides not matched to a gene: 13. Germline-derived CDR1 and CDR2 are LNHDA and SQIVND (reference sequence). The CDR3 is 16 amino acids. The CDR3: CASRSGTGYMNYGYTF. CDR3 in DNA: TGTGCCAGCCGTTCCGGGACAGGGTATATGAACTATGGCTACACCTTC.

This chain connects TRBV10-3 to TRBJ1-4; D call uncertain. V shed 4 bases and J shed 3 bases, with 9 bases lying between them. Germline V gene lookup returns CDR1 ENHRY and CDR2 SYGVKD. This CDR3 has 14 amino acids. For the CDR3, the DNA is TGTGCCATCAGTGGAGGGCTCTCTAATGAAAAACTGTTTTTT. This gives the protein CAISGGLSNEKLFF.

This clone is a singleton in its sample. The rearrangement links TRBV19 to TRBJ1-2, with D possibly being TRBD1 (6 bases). V gave up 3 bases and J gave up 2 bases, with 13 bases separating them. The CDR3 has 15 amino acids. Germline assignment: CDR1 LNHDA and CDR2 SQIVND (reference sequence). CDR3 sequence: CASSMHRVANYGYTF. Here the CDR3 DNA reads TGTGCCAGTAGTATGCACAGGGTAGCGAACTATGGCTACACCTTC.

The chain is built from TRBV3-1 (or the pseudogene TRBV3-2) and TRBJ1-2; 9 nucleotides agree with TRBD1. The V segment lost 4 bases and the J segment 4 bases; nucleotides outside the gene matches: 7. CDR1 LGHDT and CDR2 YNNKEL come from the germline V gene (reference sequence). There are 15 residues in the CDR3. The CDR3 is CASSLGTGRAYGYTF. CDR3 coding DNA: TGTGCCAGCAGCCTCGGGACAGGGAGGGCCTATGGCTACACCTTC.

The chain carries TRBV25-1 and TRBJ1-4; maybe TRBD1 (6 bases). Germline CDR1 is MGHDK and CDR2 is SYGVNS. The CDR3 is 15 residues long. V was clipped by 4 bases and J by 8 bases, with 17 bases between them. CDR3 in DNA: TGTGCCAGCAGTGCGACAGGATCCGGGAAAGAAAAACTGTTTTTT. Protein product: CASSATGSGKEKLFF.